Shown below are 12 T cell receptor beta chains from a single sample sequenced in a study of cytomegalovirus exposure and HLA in healthy donors. Use of 60 Vbeta and 13 Jbeta primers characterized the PCR. TCRdb's copy holds only in-frame clones and misses some; the assay was immunoSEQ multiplex PCR. The sample includes 120,000 to 150,000 clones, about 80% of them seen just once. The sequencing input was PBMCs. The receptor source for this set is a man between 25 and 39 years old in good health and CMV-seronegative.

This clone was recorded once. The J gene is TRBJ1-2, the V gene TRBV11-2; D gene ambiguous. The CDR3 has 13 amino acids. V shed 2 bases and J shed 4 bases, with 8 bases lying between them. Germline CDR1 and CDR2: SGHAT and FQNNGV. Here the CDR3 DNA reads TGTGCCAGCAGCTTAACAGAATCCTATGGCTACACCTTC. Its protein is CASSLTESYGYTF.

This clone came up once. This chain joins TRBV10-1 and TRBJ2-2; 8 bases align to TRBD1. The CDR3 consists of 16 residues. The ends lost 3 bases at V and 3 bases at J; junction bases unmatched: 6. Germline CDR1 and CDR2: WNHNN and SYGVQD (reference sequence). For the CDR3, the DNA is TGCGCCAGCAGTGACCGGACAGGGATGGACACCGGGGAGCTGTTTTTT. Its translation: CASSDRTGMDTGELFF.

The genes are TRBV12-5 and TRBJ2-7, with no clear D. From germline, CDR1 is LGHNT and CDR2 FRNRAP. The CDR3 length is 10 residues. The germline V and J ends were trimmed by 5 bases and 6 bases, with 5 bases remaining between them. The CDR3 reads CASGEFEQYF. As DNA, the CDR3 is TGTGCTAGTGGTGAGTTCGAGCAGTACTTC.

The chain's CDR3 is CASSPGDGRGTEAFF. In DNA, the CDR3 is TGTGCCAGCAGCCCCGGGGATGGGAGGGGCACTGAAGCTTTCTTT. The chain employs TRBV28 and TRBJ1-1; maybe TRBD1 (5 bases). The CDR3 is made up of 15 amino acids. The V gene lost 6 bases and the J gene lost 4 bases, with 18 bases spanning the gap. Germline V gene lookup returns CDR1 MDHEN and CDR2 SYDVKM.

The chain couples TRBV5-1 to TRBJ2-7; D might be TRBD1 (5 bases). V lost 0 bases and J 2 bases, leaving 21 bases between the germline ends. The CDR3 covers 18 residues. Per the germline V gene, CDR1 is SGHRS and CDR2 is YFSETQ. CDR3 coding DNA: TGCGCCAGCAGCTTGGGCCACCTGACTCCTCAAGGGGCCTACGAGCAGTACTTC. It is translated as CASSLGHLTPQGAYEQYF.

This rearrangement joins TRBV28 to TRBJ2-7, with 8 bases fitting TRBD1. Germline V gene lookup returns CDR1 MDHEN and CDR2 SYDVKM. This CDR3 is 15 amino acids long. V shed 4 bases, J shed 6 bases, and the junction held 11 bases outside the gene matches. The CDR3 reads CASSSWGQGAAEQYF. Here the CDR3 DNA reads TGTGCCAGCAGTTCCTGGGGGCAGGGGGCGGCCGAGCAGTACTTC.

J is TRBJ2-5 and V is TRBV25-1, with 9 positions matching TRBD1. CDR1 is MGHDK, CDR2 SYGVNS, per germline. CDR3 size: 17 residues. J lost 5 bases, V lost 3 bases, and 13 bases had no gene match. The CDR3 region is CASSDDPLQGAAETQYF. CDR3 nucleotides: TGTGCCAGCAGTGACGATCCCCTACAGGGGGCGGCGGAGACCCAGTACTTC.

The chain recombines TRBV5-1 with TRBJ2-1; no clear D. This CDR3 comprises 15 residues. Per germline, CDR1 SGHRS and CDR2 YFSETQ. The V gene lost 1 base and the J gene lost 8 bases, with 16 bases spanning the gap. The CDR3 loop is CASSLPRSPADEQFF. CDR3 bases: TGCGCCAGCAGCTTGCCTCGGTCCCCCGCGGATGAGCAGTTCTTC.

The gene calls are TRBV4-1 and TRBJ2-2, with 7 bases lining up with TRBD1. The V segment lost 1 base and the J segment 8 bases; nucleotides outside the gene matches: 19. The CDR3 is made up of 19 amino acids. CDR1 and CDR2 from the germline V gene are MGHRA and YSYEKL. DNA of the CDR3: TGCGCCAGCAGCCAAGGCCCTCTTAGGACAGGCTATCGTGTGGGGGAGCTGTTTTTT. Its translation is CASSQGPLRTGYRVGELFF.

This chain links TRBV7-9 with TRBJ1-2; tentative D call: TRBD1 (6 bases). The CDR3 contains 14 residues. Trimming removed 6 bases from V and 4 bases from J, with 15 bases in between. In germline, CDR1 is SEHNR, CDR2 FQNEAQ (reference sequence). The CDR3 DNA reads as TGTGCCAGCAGTAAACAGGGAGATGGCTATGGCTACACCTTC. Its protein product is CASSKQGDGYGYTF.

The chain recombines TRBV30 with TRBJ2-7, with TRBD1 as a possible D gene (6 bases). V lost 4 bases and J 4 bases, leaving 8 bases between the germline ends. Per germline, CDR1 GTSNPN and CDR2 SVGIG (reference sequence). CDR3 length: 11 amino acids. The CDR3 sequence: CAWNQGYEQYF. The CDR3 region has the DNA TGTGCCTGGAATCAGGGGTACGAGCAGTACTTC.

This chain uses TRBV5-1 with TRBJ2-1; 11 positions agree with TRBD2. J was trimmed by 6 bases and V by 9 bases; bases with no gene match: 17. Germline assignment: CDR1 SGHRS and CDR2 YFSETQ. The CDR3 has 17 amino acids. In DNA form, the CDR3 reads TGCGCCACCAAACCCATAGCGGGAGGGCCCGGGGGCAATGAGCAGTTCTTC. This sequence encodes CATKPIAGGPGGNEQFF.